The 20 T cell receptor beta chains given below trace back to one sample, sequenced in a study of T cell responses to AZD1222 COVID-19 vaccine. TCRdb's table, derived via immunoSEQ multiplex PCR, lists solely in-frame clones and lacks some. The top ten clones hold around 1.3% of a sample with roughly 140,000 clones, 94% of them seen once. Specimen: peripheral blood, collected on day 0 of AZD1222 vaccination. The receptor source for this set is an adult in good health.

This clone has only one observation. V and J are TRBV10-3 and TRBJ2-3; 8 bases line up with TRBD2. The CDR3 loop spans 16 amino acids. V trimming: 2 bases; J trimming: 0 bases; junction bases outside the gene matches: 4. Germline-derived CDR1 and CDR2 are ENHRY and SYGVKD. CDR3 in amino acids: CAISEPAGGSTDTQYF. CDR3 DNA sequence: TGTGCCATCAGTGAGCCGGCGGGGGGAAGCACAGATACGCAGTATTTT.

This chain uses TRBV7-2 with TRBJ2-5; D call uncertain. This CDR3 is 13 amino acids long. CDR1 and CDR2 (germline): SGHTA, FQGNSA. Trimming took 2 bases from V and 2 from J, leaving 6 bases between them. The CDR3 region has the DNA TGTGCCAGCAGCTTACAATTTCAAGAGACCCAGTACTTC. Residues: CASSLQFQETQYF.

This clone was seen only a few times. This chain uses TRBV6-4 with TRBJ2-1; 9 bases line up with TRBD1. The CDR3 covers 16 residues. V dropped 2 bases and J dropped 5; count of bases not matched to a gene: 7. Germline V gene sequence: CDR1 MRHNA, CDR2 SNTAGT. In DNA form, the CDR3 reads TGTGCCAGCAGTGACCGTTCCGGGACAGGGAACAATGAGCAGTTCTTC. Translation gives CASSDRSGTGNNEQFF.

The chain links TRBV19 to TRBJ2-1; TRBD2 matches 10 bases. CDR1 LNHDA and CDR2 SQIVND come from the germline V gene (reference sequence). Trimming removed 10 bases from V and 4 bases from J; junction bases left unmatched: 10. The CDR3 is 15 residues long. As DNA, the CDR3 is TGTGCCATATCTGCAACTAGCGGGATTTACAATGAGCAGTTCTTC. This encodes CAISATSGIYNEQFF.

This rearrangement joins TRBV3-1 (or the pseudogene TRBV3-2) to TRBJ1-2, with 12 bases aligning to TRBD1. CDR1 and CDR2 from the germline V gene are LGHDT and YNNKEL (reference sequence). The CDR3 spans 17 residues. V lost 2 bases, J lost 5 bases, and 9 bases stayed unmatched. CDR3 amino acids: CASSQRDRGLRGYGYTF. DNA for the CDR3: TGTGCCAGCAGCCAACGGGACAGGGGGCTAAGAGGTTATGGCTACACCTTC.

The rearrangement joins TRBV27 to TRBJ2-1, with unresolved D. Germline V gives CDR1 MNHEY, CDR2 SMNVEV (reference sequence). Trimming stripped 5 bases from V and 8 bases from J, with 16 bases between. The CDR3 has 14 residues. The CDR3 nucleotides are TGTGCCAGCAGTCCAACCGGACCGGGCCATGAGCAGTTCTTC. It yields the protein CASSPTGPGHEQFF.

The chain couples TRBV4-2 to TRBJ1-1, with D unresolved. Per germline, CDR1 LGHNA and CDR2 YNFKEQ. The CDR3 contains 15 residues. V lost 5 bases to trimming and J lost 1 base, with 14 bases between them. Here the CDR3 reads CASSYGLTTNTEAFF. CDR3 in DNA: TGTGCCAGCAGCTACGGCCTAACGACGAACACTGAAGCTTTCTTT.

This chain connects TRBV5-1 to TRBJ1-4; 12 nucleotides match TRBD1. This CDR3 region has 15 residues. V gave up 5 bases and J gave up 8 bases; unmatched junction bases: 7. Germline assignment: CDR1 SGHRS and CDR2 YFSETQ. As DNA, the CDR3 is TGCGCCAGCAGTTTGTCCGGGACAGGGGGCGAAAAACTGTTTTTT. This sequence encodes CASSLSGTGGEKLFF. Using reference TRBV5-1 and TRBJ1-4 for the parts outside the CDR3, the full variable domain is KAGVTQTPRYLIKTRGQQVTLSCSPISGHRSVSWYQQTPGQGLQFLFEYFSETQRNKGNFPGRFSGRQFSNSRSEMNVSTLELGDSALYLCASSLSGTGGEKLFFGSGTQLSVL.

The chain combines TRBV28 with TRBJ1-5, with D perhaps TRBD1 (6 bases). Trimming shortened V by 6 bases and J by 5 bases, and 17 bases separated the two germline ends. The CDR3 sequence is 15 residues long. The germline gives CDR1 MDHEN, CDR2 SYDVKM. The CDR3 nucleotides read TGTGCCAGCAGCTTAACAGGGTTTGGCGATCAGCCCCAGCATTTT. It is translated as CASSLTGFGDQPQHF.

The V call is TRBV7-9, the J call TRBJ2-4; D call uncertain. Germline CDR1 is SEHNR and CDR2 is FQNEAQ (reference sequence). Trimming took off 1 base at V and 5 bases at J, with 9 bases between the two ends. The CDR3 contains 14 residues. CDR3 sequence (DNA): TGTGCCAGCAGCTTAGTTCCAGGTGAAAACATTCAGTACTTC. Its translation: CASSLVPGENIQYF. Together with reference TRBV7-9 and TRBJ2-4, the CDR3 gives the full variable domain: DTGVSQNPRHKITKRGQNVTFRCDPISEHNRLYWYRQTLGQGPEFLTYFQNEAQLEKSRLLSDRFSAERPKGSFSTLEIQRTEQGDSAMYLCASSLVPGENIQYFGAGTRLSVL.

In this sample, this clone turned up once. This sequence joins TRBV6-5 and TRBJ2-7, with 11 bases fitting TRBD2. The CDR3 contains 14 residues. Germline V CDR1 and CDR2: MNHEY, SVGAGI. J was trimmed by 6 bases and V by 6 bases; bases with no gene match: 7. The CDR3 loop is CASSIAGGPSEQYV. Here the CDR3 DNA reads TGTGCCAGCAGCATAGCGGGAGGGCCAAGCGAGCAGTACGTC.

The rearrangement uses TRBV4-1 and TRBJ1-1; 7 nucleotides agree with TRBD1. Trimming at V came to 8 bases and at J to 8 bases, leaving 14 bases not matched to a gene. The germline gives CDR1 MGHRA, CDR2 YSYEKL. This CDR3 has 14 amino acids. This CDR3 is CASCRQGDAPEAFF. CDR3 nucleotides: TGCGCCAGCTGTCGACAGGGCGACGCGCCCGAAGCTTTCTTT.

V gene TRBV7-6 combines with J gene TRBJ2-7, with D perhaps assigned TRBD1 or TRBD2 (5 bases each). The CDR3 contains 19 residues. Per the germline V gene, CDR1 is SGHVS and CDR2 is FNYEAQ. The V end lost 0 bases, the J end lost 4 bases, and 25 bases lay between the germline ends. The DNA of the CDR3 is TGTGCCAGCAGCTTAGCGGAGTCCCAGAAACAGAGGGGAAAATACGAGCAGTACGTC. Translating gives CASSLAESQKQRGKYEQYV.

The chain uses TRBV7-2 and TRBJ2-2; no clear D. CDR1 and CDR2 from the germline V gene are SGHTA and FQGNSA. The V end was cut by 5 bases, the J end by 6 bases, with 16 bases between. This CDR3 has 15 residues. The CDR3 loop is CASSHPPPRSGELFF. Here the CDR3 DNA reads TGTGCCAGCAGCCACCCGCCTCCGCGTTCCGGGGAGCTGTTTTTT.

The chain carries TRBV11-2 and TRBJ2-5; D call uncertain. CDR1 is SGHAT, CDR2 FQNNGV, per germline. The CDR3 runs to 17 residues. The V and J ends lost 5 bases and 2 bases respectively, with 21 bases between them. For the CDR3, the DNA is TGTGCCAGCAGCCGGTCGTCCTGGGCGCGCCCGCAAGAGACCCAGTACTTC. Residues: CASSRSSWARPQETQYF.

This rearrangement joins TRBV5-1 to TRBJ1-5, with 7 positions matching TRBD1. The germline V gene has CDR1 SGHRS and CDR2 YFSETQ. The CDR3 extends over 14 amino acids. The ends lost 4 bases at V and 4 bases at J; junction bases unmatched: 5. DNA for the CDR3: TGCGCCAGCAGCCCCACAGGGGAAAATCAGCCCCAGCATTTT. Protein: CASSPTGENQPQHF.

V usage is TRBV11-2 and J usage is TRBJ2-3; 8 bases align to TRBD2. The CDR3 runs to 15 residues. Germline CDR1 and CDR2: SGHAT and FQNNGV. V was clipped by 5 bases and J by 6 bases; unmatched bases: 10. The CDR3 DNA sequence: TGTGCCAGCAGCGTGACCGGGGGGGCGAGTGATACGCAGTATTTT. This translates into CASSVTGGASDTQYF.

The genes are TRBV27 and TRBJ1-6; D possibly corresponds to TRBD1 (5 bases). The CDR3 totals 17 residues. Germline CDR1 MNHEY, CDR2 SMNVEV (reference sequence). Trimming shortened V by 10 bases and J by 6 bases, and 25 bases separated the two germline ends. The CDR3 region has the DNA TGTGCCACCTCACCCCCCTTCGGGGCGATATCTAATTCACCCCTCCACTTT. Amino acids: CATSPPFGAISNSPLHF.

This clone is a singleton in its sample. The V call is TRBV24-1, the J call TRBJ2-5; TRBD1 matches 8 bases. The CDR3 sequence is 16 residues long. CDR1 is KGHDR and CDR2 is SFDVKD in the germline V gene. The trim removed 4 bases at V and 5 bases at J, leaving 11 bases unmatched. In DNA, the CDR3 is TGTGCCACCAGTGACGGAGGGACAGGTGAGGGCGAGACCCAGTACTTC. Translating gives CATSDGGTGEGETQYF.

Of note for this clone: It is unclear where the CDR3 begins or ends on the DNA, so no DNA is shown, and the CDR3 is as TCRdb lists it. The chain combines TRBV6-5 with TRBJ1-5. The CDR3 comprises 14 residues, both ends counted. The germline gives CDR1 MNHEY, CDR2 SVGAGI. The CDR3 region is CASSSSTGNQPQHF.